These 18 T cell receptor beta chains share one sample of origin, sequenced in a study of brain T cells in children with intractable seizures. Time point: blood from clinic visit 5 months post-surgery; TSC patient then seizure free. The method was immunoSEQ multiplex PCR; TCRdb's version includes in-frame clones alone and lacks a portion of them. The sample holds 300,000 to 400,000 clones, nearly 95% seen once. The starting material was peripheral blood, obtained more than 4 months after surgery. Receptors originate from a boy younger than two with tuberous sclerosis and intractable seizures.

The chain links TRBV4-1 to TRBJ1-2; perhaps TRBD1 as D (6 bases). The germline gives CDR1 MGHRA, CDR2 YSYEKL. Trimming took off 3 bases at V and 1 base at J, with 9 bases between the two ends. CDR3 length: 14 residues. CDR3 region: CASSHLDSNYGYTF. The CDR3 nucleotides read TGCGCCAGCAGCCACCTGGACAGTAACTATGGCTACACCTTC.

On this clone itself: The junction departs from germline at one end; a sequencing error may be responsible. The V call is TRBV19, the J call TRBJ1-1; 7 positions agree with TRBD1. Per germline, CDR1 LNHDA and CDR2 SQIVND (reference sequence). The CDR3 runs 13 residues. This CDR3 reads CASSIVLGQSAFF. In DNA form, the CDR3 reads TGTGCCAGTAGCATAGTCCTGGGACAGTCAGCTTTCTTT.

The rearrangement joins TRBV6-5 to TRBJ2-5; weak D call: TRBD2 (7 bases). CDR1 and CDR2 from the germline V gene are MNHEY and SVGAGI. CDR3 size: 15 residues. V was shortened by 6 bases and J by 9 bases, with 23 bases between the two germline ends. CDR3 nucleotides: TGTGCCAGCAGCCCCCAACGGGGGGCGTTAGTGGCCCAGTACTTC. Its protein product is CASSPQRGALVAQYF.

CDR3 DNA sequence: TGTGCCAGCAGCAAAGATTGGGGGAGGGCCACAGATACGCAGTATTTT. It specifies CASSKDWGRATDTQYF. The rearrangement joins TRBV21-1 to TRBJ2-3; the table's D call of TRBD2 was not tested on the DNA. TRBV21-1 is designated a pseudogene. The CDR3 is 16 amino acids.

J is TRBJ2-1 and V is TRBV4-2; D may be TRBD1 (6 bases). Germline lookup yields CDR1 LGHNA and CDR2 YNFKEQ. This CDR3 contains 19 residues. V lost 6 bases and J lost 0, with 24 bases in between. The CDR3, as DNA: TGTGCCAGCAGTCATAAGACAGGCTCCCAGTTAGGCTCCTACAATGAGCAGTTCTTC. Its protein is CASSHKTGSQLGSYNEQFF.

The chain has TRBV6-2 or TRBV6-3 and TRBJ2-1; D is uncertain. The CDR3 spans 12 residues. Germline V gene data show CDR1 as MNHEY and CDR2 as SVGEGT. V was cut by 0 bases and J by 6 bases, with 3 bases left in between. The CDR3 region has the DNA TGTGCCAGCAGTTACTCGATCAATGAGCAGTTCTTC. It is translated as CASSYSINEQFF.

This chain links TRBV15 with TRBJ1-1; D is unclear. The CDR3 runs to 15 residues. Germline V gives CDR1 LNHNV, CDR2 YYDKDF (reference sequence). The ends were cut back, 8 bases at V and 7 bases at J, with 23 bases in the middle. The CDR3 DNA reads TGTGCCACCTCGGGAAAGCGGGCACCCCGTGGTGAAGCTTTCTTT. Protein sequence: CATSGKRAPRGEAFF.

The chain joins TRBV6-2 or TRBV6-3 to TRBJ2-7; D perhaps matches TRBD2 (5 bases). V lost 5 bases, J lost 2 bases, and 13 bases lay in between. Germline V lookup: CDR1 MNHEY, CDR2 SVGEGT. The CDR3 has 14 amino acids. CDR3 protein: CASSQLAVTYEQYF. CDR3 bases: TGTGCCAGCAGTCAGCTAGCTGTTACCTACGAGCAGTACTTC.

The chain uses TRBV21-1 and TRBJ2-7; TRBD1 is the table's D call, not checked against the DNA. TRBV21-1 is noted as a pseudogene. The CDR3 loop spans 11 amino acids. CDR3 nucleotide sequence: TGTGCCAGCTGGCCCTCCTACGAGCAGTACTTC. Encoded protein: CASWPSYEQYF.

This chain joins TRBV3-1 (or the pseudogene TRBV3-2) and TRBJ2-1; tentatively, D is TRBD1 (6 bases). The germline gives CDR1 LGHDT, CDR2 YNNKEL (reference sequence). Between the trimmed V and J ends, which lost 3 bases and 0 bases, there was a span of 9 bases. The CDR3 is 15 residues long. The CDR3: CASSHWTDSYNEQFF. Here the CDR3 DNA reads TGTGCCAGCAGCCATTGGACAGACTCCTACAATGAGCAGTTCTTC.

This chain joins TRBV6-5 and TRBJ1-2; D ambiguous. Germline V gene data show CDR1 as MNHEY and CDR2 as SVGAGI. The CDR3 consists of 15 residues. V gave up 5 bases and J gave up 3 bases, with 16 bases separating them. CDR3 coding DNA: TGTGCCAGCAGTCAATCGCCAACAGCCTACTATGGCTACACCTTC. It yields the protein CASSQSPTAYYGYTF.

This rearrangement joins TRBV4-2 to TRBJ2-7; D possibly matches TRBD1 or TRBD2 (6 bases each). CDR1 and CDR2 (germline): LGHNA, YNFKEQ. The V and J ends lost 1 base and 0 bases respectively, with 13 bases between them. This CDR3 is built from 16 residues. For the CDR3, the DNA is TGTGCCAGCAGCCAAGTTACACGGGGGCACTCCTACGAGCAGTACTTC. Its translation is CASSQVTRGHSYEQYF.

V and J are TRBV28 and TRBJ1-5; a weak D match, TRBD1 (6 bases). The germline CDR1 and CDR2 sequences are MDHEN and SYDVKM. CDR3 length: 21 residues. V was trimmed by 7 bases and J by 0 bases, leaving 31 bases between them. CDR3: CASNFFPGEGGHPYSNQPQHF. The DNA of the CDR3 is TGTGCCAGCAACTTTTTTCCGGGGGAGGGGGGCCACCCTTATAGCAATCAGCCCCAGCATTTT.

This clone was seen only once. This chain links TRBV6-2 or TRBV6-3 with TRBJ2-3, with TRBD2 matching over 9 bases. V was clipped by 8 bases and J by 4 bases; unmatched bases: 10. The length of the CDR3 is 15 residues. Germline CDR1 and CDR2: MNHEY and SVGEGT. The CDR3 protein is CASGRLAAVSDTQYF. The CDR3 DNA reads as TGTGCCAGCGGCCGACTAGCGGCTGTCTCAGATACGCAGTATTTT.

The chain combines TRBV4-1 with TRBJ2-2; the D is unclear. V lost 3 bases and J lost 5, with 7 bases in between. Germline lookup yields CDR1 MGHRA and CDR2 YSYEKL. The CDR3 has 13 amino acids. As DNA, the CDR3 is TGCGCCAGCAGCCAGGGGTCAACCGGGGAGCTGTTTTTT. Residues: CASSQGSTGELFF.

This sequence joins TRBV6-5 and TRBJ2-5; the D gene is possibly TRBD1 (8 bases). Germline values: CDR1 MNHEY, CDR2 SVGAGI. The CDR3 is 15 residues long. V lost 5 bases to trimming and J lost 5 bases, with 18 bases between them. CDR3 amino acids: CASSPLDRGGETQYF. The DNA for the CDR3 is TGTGCCAGCAGTCCCCTCGACAGGGGAGGGGAGACCCAGTACTTC.

This chain links TRBV7-2 with TRBJ2-7, with 7 bases matching TRBD1. Germline V gives CDR1 SGHTA, CDR2 FQGNSA. J was trimmed by 4 bases and V by 0 bases; bases with no gene match: 6. This CDR3 has 15 residues. The CDR3 sequence is CASSLAGQNAYEQYF. CDR3 DNA sequence: TGTGCCAGCAGCTTAGCGGGACAGAATGCATACGAGCAGTACTTC.

The chain carries TRBV27 and TRBJ1-1, with 9 nucleotides matching TRBD1. CDR1 is MNHEY and CDR2 is SMNVEV in the germline V gene (reference sequence). The CDR3 is 13 residues long. V shed 5 bases, J shed 7 bases, and the junction held 5 bases outside the gene matches. The CDR3 nucleotides are TGTGCCAGCAGTCTAGGGACAGGGCGTGAAGCTTTCTTT. Its translation is CASSLGTGREAFF.